The next 10 T cell receptor beta chains were all read from a single sample in a study of T cell responses to AZD1222 COVID-19 vaccine. The method was immunoSEQ multiplex PCR; TCRdb's version includes in-frame clones alone and lacks a portion of them. Here the sample spans some 130,000 clones, roughly 90% being singletons. Source: peripheral blood, taken 28 days after the second AZD1222 dose. These TCRs come from an adult who received the AZD1222 COVID-19 vaccine.

This chain connects TRBV14 to TRBJ1-1, with TRBD1 matching 8 bases. Germline-derived CDR1 and CDR2 are SGHDN and FVKESK. The CDR3 extends over 12 amino acids. Trimming took 4 bases from V and 11 from J; bases not matched to a gene: 6. The CDR3 coding sequence is TGTGCCAGCAGCCTTTGGACAGGGCCCGCTTTCTTT. This codes for CASSLWTGPAFF. The variable domain in full, completed from reference TRBV14 and TRBJ1-1, reads EAGVTQFPSHSVIEKGQTVTLRCDPISGHDNLYWYRRVMGKEIKFLLHFVKESKQDESGMPNNRFLAERTGGTYSTLKVQPAELEDSGVYFCASSLWTGPAFFGQGTRLTVV.

The chain has TRBV5-1 and TRBJ2-7; 8 nucleotides agree with TRBD2. The CDR3 spans 16 residues. The germline CDR1 and CDR2 sequences are SGHRS and YFSETQ. Unmatched junction bases numbered 9, after V lost 0 bases and J lost 4 bases. The chain's CDR3 is CASSLDGGAAPYEQYF. DNA for the CDR3: TGCGCCAGCAGCTTGGACGGGGGGGCGGCCCCGTACGAGCAGTACTTC.

This clone came up once. This chain connects TRBV28 to TRBJ1-5; D is ambiguous. The CDR3 has 12 residues. CDR1 and CDR2 (germline): MDHEN, SYDVKM. This CDR3 is CGADLFRKPQHF. Here the CDR3 DNA reads TGTGGAGCCGATCTGTTTAGAAAGCCCCAGCATTTT.

The J gene is TRBJ2-1, the V gene TRBV30; perhaps TRBD2 as D (5 bases). Germline loops: CDR1 GTSNPN, CDR2 SVGIG (reference sequence). V shed 3 bases and J shed 0 bases, with 6 bases lying between them. The CDR3 covers 13 residues. The CDR3 region is CAWRRASYNEQFF. CDR3 nucleotide sequence: TGTGCCTGGAGGCGGGCCTCCTACAATGAGCAGTTCTTC.

This clone has only a few counts. The DNA of the CDR3 is TGTGCCTGGAGTGTACTAGTAGCGGGCGACACAGATACGCAGTATTTT. Its protein is CAWSVLVAGDTDTQYF. This rearrangement joins TRBV30 to TRBJ2-3; the match to TRBD2 covers 7 bases. V gave up 0 bases and J gave up 2 bases; unmatched junction bases: 8. Germline CDR1 GTSNPN, CDR2 SVGIG (reference sequence). The CDR3 sequence is 16 residues long. Drawing the rest from reference TRBV30 and TRBJ2-3, the complete variable domain is SQTIHQWPATLVQPVGSPLSLECTVEGTSNPNLYWYRQAAGRGLQLLFYSVGIGQISSEVPQNLSASRPQDRQFILSSKKLLLSDSGFYLCAWSVLVAGDTDTQYFGPGTRLTVL.

This clone was found once. The V call is TRBV29-1, the J call TRBJ2-5; D ambiguous. V lost 6 bases and J lost 5, with 16 bases in between. Germline V lookup: CDR1 SQVTM, CDR2 ANQGSEA. This CDR3 region has 13 residues. The CDR3 DNA reads as TGCAGCGTCGCCGGTGGGAACGGTGAGACCCAGTACTTC. Translated, it gives CSVAGGNGETQYF.

The rearrangement joins TRBV19 to TRBJ2-7; possible D gene TRBD1, 5 bases. There are 14 residues in the CDR3. CDR1 LNHDA and CDR2 SQIVND come from the germline V gene (reference sequence). Trimming pared 1 base from V and 3 bases from J, leaving 10 bases between. The DNA for the CDR3 is TGTGCCAGTAGTATAGTAGCTGGACACTACGAGCAGTACTTC. Its protein product is CASSIVAGHYEQYF.

V usage is TRBV28 and J usage is TRBJ1-2; 9 bases are a match to TRBD1. This CDR3 has 13 amino acids. V lost 6 bases and J lost 7; bases outside the gene matches: 6. Per the germline V gene, CDR1 is MDHEN and CDR2 is SYDVKM. The chain's CDR3 is CASRGQGGGGYTF. The CDR3 DNA is TGTGCCAGCAGGGGACAGGGTGGGGGTGGCTACACCTTC.

The chain has TRBV24-1 and TRBJ2-7, with 10 bases that match TRBD1. V shed 4 bases, J shed 6 bases, and the junction held 8 bases outside the gene matches. Germline V gives CDR1 KGHDR, CDR2 SFDVKD. The CDR3 length is 15 residues. The CDR3 is CATSDSGTGDLEQYF. The CDR3 nucleotides are TGTGCCACCAGTGACTCCGGGACAGGGGATCTCGAGCAGTACTTC.

The chain recombines TRBV6-5 with TRBJ1-2; D is unclear. CDR1 and CDR2 from the germline V gene are MNHEY and SVGAGI. The germline V and J ends were trimmed by 0 bases and 8 bases, with 13 bases remaining between them. The CDR3 covers 14 residues. The CDR3 sequence: CASSYSGEGNGYTF. CDR3 coding DNA: TGTGCCAGCAGTTACTCCGGGGAAGGGAACGGCTACACCTTC.